The entry below describes one T cell receptor (beta chain). This sample is drawn from a study of blood T cell repertoires in COVID-19. The cohort comprised adults aged roughly 18 to 100 years residing in under 30 US areas. Assignments of participants to cohorts depended upon their own reported clinical history. Resolution of symptoms, clearance, or two negative PCRs was present in recovered Cohort 3 donors. Germline CDR1 reads SGDLS; CDR2 reads YYNGEE. CDR3 length equals 14 residues. Trimming took off 0 bases at V and 2 bases at J, with 7 bases between the two ends. Under the authors' procedure: Amplification with reference gene primers provided the estimates of nucleated cell counts. TCRdb's copy holds only in-frame clones and misses some; the assay was immunoSEQ multiplex PCR. The DNA was the basis for D and trimming; V, J and clone size are from that table. The sample shows 300,000 to 350,000 clones, approximately 86% of them seen only once.

This clonotype was sampled from a woman aged 18-29 years who had recovered from COVID-19. Sequencing input: PBMCs or T cells enriched from blood (not recorded which). The chain is built from TRBV9 and TRBJ2-3, with unresolved D. DNA for the CDR3: TGTGCCAGCAGCGTAGCTCCTACCACAGATACGCAGTATTTT. Its translation: CASSVAPTTDTQYF.